The clone carrying this TCR beta chain was found a few times. Its antigen is as yet unknown. The entry originates in a study of shared clonotypes between healthy human individuals. Study in general: Each donor contributed plates that comprised three CD4 naive, three CD4 memory, two CD8 naive and one CD8 memory.

Per germline, CDR1 SQVTM and CDR2 ANQGSEA. The CDR3 spans 14 residues. Trimming left V 5 bases short and J 4 bases short, with 17 bases between. Profiled with immunoSEQ multiplex PCR; TCRdb holds only in-frame clones, not every one. Of around 2,100,000 clones listed, about 95% are singletons. Overall study results and limits: An expected dependence of interdonor clonotype sharing on sequencing depth was noted. Shared across a handful of donors were roughly 4.8% of the naive CD4 clonotypes. Naive subsets tended to show greater estimated richness than memory subsets.

CD45RO-negative CD8 cells positively selected for CCR7 made up the naive population, which excluded terminally differentiated effector memory CD45RA+ cells. The V call is TRBV29-1, the J call TRBJ1-2; tentative D call: TRBD1 (5 bases). This clonotype originated in a man between 18 and 35 years old in good health. The sequenced sample consisted of naive CD8+ T cells sorted from blood. The CDR3 sequence is CSVPGTELGYGYTF. The CDR3 region has the DNA TGCAGCGTTCCCGGGACGGAATTGGGCTATGGCTACACCTTC.